This T cell receptor beta chain derives from a study of CD8 T cells in ankylosing spondylitis. The ends lost 3 bases at V and 10 bases at J; junction bases unmatched: 13. CDR1 and CDR2 (germline): MNHEY, SMNVEV (reference sequence). The CDR3 is 16 amino acids. In making TCR beta libraries, quantitative 5'-RACE with molecular barcodes was used. TCRdb redid the calling of the 5' RACE reads with MiXCR, one entry per CDR3 protein. The sample yields around 150,000 distinct CDR3 sequences, 9.5% to 13% seen once. The chain carries TRBV27 and TRBJ1-4; TRBD1 agrees at 8 bases. Sequencing input: blood, either unsorted or a sorted T cell fraction (not recorded which). The TCR sequence derives from a male donor with ankylosing spondylitis or in good health (not recorded which). CDR3 residues: CASSFKADRAARKLFF. CDR3 in DNA: TGTGCCAGCAGTTTTAAGGCGGACAGGGCTGCTAGAAAACTGTTTTTT.